This T cell receptor beta chain was found in a study of control samples from healthy donors and cancer patients. Germline V gives CDR1 SGHAT, CDR2 FQNNGV. The CDR3 is 14 residues long. The ends were cut back, 5 bases at V and 6 bases at J, with 14 bases in the middle. Here immunoSEQ multiplex PCR was the method, and the copy in TCRdb shows in-frame clones only, minus some. This sample carries roughly 370,000 clones, 80% to 95% of them seen once, and the ten largest clones take around 6.4%. Sequenced input: PBMCs. The chain carries TRBV11-2 and TRBJ2-1; a weak D match, TRBD1 (6 bases). The TCR was taken from a man aged 40-49 years with head and neck cancer. The CDR3 nucleotides are TGTGCCAGCAGCCCCCAGCAGGGGAGCAATGAGCAGTTCTTC. This codes for CASSPQQGSNEQFF.